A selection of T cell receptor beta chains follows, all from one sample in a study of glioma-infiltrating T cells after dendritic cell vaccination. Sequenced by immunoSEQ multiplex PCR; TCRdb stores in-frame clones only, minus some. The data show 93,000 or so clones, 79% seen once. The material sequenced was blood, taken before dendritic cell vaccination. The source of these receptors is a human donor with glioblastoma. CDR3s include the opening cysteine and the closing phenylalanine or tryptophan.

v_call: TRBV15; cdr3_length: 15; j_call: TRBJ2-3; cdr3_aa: CATSRDRVSRSTQYF
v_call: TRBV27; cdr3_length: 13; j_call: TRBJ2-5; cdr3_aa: CASSLRVQETQYF
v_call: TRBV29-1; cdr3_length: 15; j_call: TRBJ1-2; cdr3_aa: CSVELEGRRDYGYTF
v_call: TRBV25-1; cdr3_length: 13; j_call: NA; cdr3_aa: CASSALGGDEQYF
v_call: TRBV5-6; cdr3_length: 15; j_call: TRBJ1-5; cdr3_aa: CASSSKGGSSQPQHF
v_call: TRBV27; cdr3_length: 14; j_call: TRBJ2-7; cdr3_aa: CASSLRGNRPKQYF
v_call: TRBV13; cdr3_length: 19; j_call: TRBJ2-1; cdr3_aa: CASSLRTSGAGVHYNEQFF
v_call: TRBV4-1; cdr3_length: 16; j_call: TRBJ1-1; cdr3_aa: CASSQPGLRTNTEAFF
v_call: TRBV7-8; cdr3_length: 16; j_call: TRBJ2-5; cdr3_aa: CASSLGLAVSQETQYF
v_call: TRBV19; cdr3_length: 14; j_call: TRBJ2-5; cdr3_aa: CASSPRDFQETQYF
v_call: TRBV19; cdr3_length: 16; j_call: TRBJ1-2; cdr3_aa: CASSTGTGLFGGGYTF
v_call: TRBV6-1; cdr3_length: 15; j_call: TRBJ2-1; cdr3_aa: CASNTPSGNVYEQFF
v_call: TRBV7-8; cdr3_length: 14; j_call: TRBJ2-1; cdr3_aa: CASSLGQGRDEQFF
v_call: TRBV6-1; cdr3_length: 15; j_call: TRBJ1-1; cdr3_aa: CASSEPGRGYTEAFF
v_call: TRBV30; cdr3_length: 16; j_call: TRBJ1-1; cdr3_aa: CAWSVIGVPPPTEAFF
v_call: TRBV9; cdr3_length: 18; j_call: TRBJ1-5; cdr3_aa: CASSVVTGAGYSNQPQHF
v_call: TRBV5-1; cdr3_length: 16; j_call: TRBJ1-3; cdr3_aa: CASSFDRGQSGNTIYF
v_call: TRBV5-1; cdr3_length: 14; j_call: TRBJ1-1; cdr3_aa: CASSLDPASTEAFF
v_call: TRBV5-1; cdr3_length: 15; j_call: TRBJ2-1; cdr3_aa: CASSRGTSAYNEQFF
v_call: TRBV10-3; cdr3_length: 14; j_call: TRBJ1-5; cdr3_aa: CAIRGHHSNQPQHF
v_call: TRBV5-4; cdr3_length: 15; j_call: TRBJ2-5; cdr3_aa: CASSLVTGDQETQYF
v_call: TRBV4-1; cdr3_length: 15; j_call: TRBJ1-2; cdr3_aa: CASSSEGVPRYGYTF